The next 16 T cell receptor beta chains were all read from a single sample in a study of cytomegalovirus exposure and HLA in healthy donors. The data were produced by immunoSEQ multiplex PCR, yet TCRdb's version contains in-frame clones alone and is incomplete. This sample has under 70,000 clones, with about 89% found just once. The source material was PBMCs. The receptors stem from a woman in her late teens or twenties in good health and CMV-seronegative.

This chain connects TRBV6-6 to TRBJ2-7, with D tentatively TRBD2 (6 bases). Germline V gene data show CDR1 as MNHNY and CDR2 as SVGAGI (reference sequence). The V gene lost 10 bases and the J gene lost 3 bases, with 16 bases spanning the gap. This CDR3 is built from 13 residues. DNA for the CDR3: TGTGCCACCCCGGCGCCTAGCGTCTACGAGCAGTACTTC. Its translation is CATPAPSVYEQYF.

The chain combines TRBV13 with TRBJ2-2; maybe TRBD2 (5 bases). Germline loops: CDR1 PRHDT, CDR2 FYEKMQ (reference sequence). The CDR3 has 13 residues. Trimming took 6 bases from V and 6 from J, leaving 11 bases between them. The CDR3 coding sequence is TGTGCCAGCAGGACAACTAGATCCGGGGAGCTGTTTTTT. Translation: CASRTTRSGELFF.

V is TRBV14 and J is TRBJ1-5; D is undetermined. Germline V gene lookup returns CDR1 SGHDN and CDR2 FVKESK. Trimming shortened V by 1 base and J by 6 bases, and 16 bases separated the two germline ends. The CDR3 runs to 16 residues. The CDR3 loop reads CASSQVIERATQPQHF. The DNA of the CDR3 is TGTGCCAGCAGCCAAGTCATTGAGAGGGCCACTCAGCCCCAGCATTTT.

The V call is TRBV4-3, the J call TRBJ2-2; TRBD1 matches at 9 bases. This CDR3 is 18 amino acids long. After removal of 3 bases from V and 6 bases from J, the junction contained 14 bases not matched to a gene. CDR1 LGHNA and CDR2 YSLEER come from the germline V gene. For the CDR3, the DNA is TGCGCCAGCAGCCAGGAGCGTACAGGGGGCGTGCTGGCCGGGGAGCTGTTTTTT. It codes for CASSQERTGGVLAGELFF.

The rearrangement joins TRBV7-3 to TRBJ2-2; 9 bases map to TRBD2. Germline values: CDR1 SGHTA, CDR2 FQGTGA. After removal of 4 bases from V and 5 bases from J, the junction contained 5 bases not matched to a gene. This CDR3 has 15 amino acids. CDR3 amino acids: CASSSGTSLTGELFF. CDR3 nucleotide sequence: TGTGCCAGCAGCTCGGGGACTAGCTTAACCGGGGAGCTGTTTTTT.

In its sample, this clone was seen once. As DNA, the CDR3 is TGTGCCAGCAGCTTACATCAGGGGAGCACTGAAGCTTTCTTT. The encoded protein is CASSLHQGSTEAFF. The chain links TRBV7-9 to TRBJ1-1, with D perhaps matching TRBD1 (6 bases). Looked up from germline, CDR1 is SEHNR and CDR2 is FQNEAQ (reference sequence). The germline V and J ends were trimmed by 2 bases and 4 bases, with 11 bases remaining between them. This CDR3 contains 14 residues. Filled out from reference TRBV7-9 and TRBJ1-1, the complete variable domain reads DTGVSQNPRHKITKRGQNVTFRCDPISEHNRLYWYRQTLGQGPEFLTYFQNEAQLEKSRLLSDRFSAERPKGSFSTLEIQRTEQGDSAMYLCASSLHQGSTEAFFGQGTRLTVV.

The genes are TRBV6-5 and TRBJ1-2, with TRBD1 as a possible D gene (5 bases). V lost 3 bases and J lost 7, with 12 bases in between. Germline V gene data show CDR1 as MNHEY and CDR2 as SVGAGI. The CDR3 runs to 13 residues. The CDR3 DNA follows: TGTGCCAGCAGTTATGGGGGGGGACGTGGCTACACCTTC. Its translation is CASSYGGGRGYTF.

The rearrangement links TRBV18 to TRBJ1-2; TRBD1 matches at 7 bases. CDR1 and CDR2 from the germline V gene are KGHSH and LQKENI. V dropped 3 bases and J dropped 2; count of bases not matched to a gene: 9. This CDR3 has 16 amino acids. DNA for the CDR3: TGTGCCAGCTCACCGACCCCGACAGGGATCAACTATGGCTACACCTTC. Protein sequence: CASSPTPTGINYGYTF.

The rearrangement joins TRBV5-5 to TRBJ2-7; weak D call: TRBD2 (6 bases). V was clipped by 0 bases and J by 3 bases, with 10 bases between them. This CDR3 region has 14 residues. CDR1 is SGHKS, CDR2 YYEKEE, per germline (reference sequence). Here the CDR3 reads CASSLDGGNYEQYF. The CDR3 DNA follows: TGTGCCAGCAGCTTGGATGGAGGGAACTACGAGCAGTACTTC.

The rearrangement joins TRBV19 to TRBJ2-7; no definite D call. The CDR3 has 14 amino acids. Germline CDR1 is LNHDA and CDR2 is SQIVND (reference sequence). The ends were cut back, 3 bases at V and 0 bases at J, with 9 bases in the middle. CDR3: CASSITPSSYEQYF. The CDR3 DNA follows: TGTGCCAGTAGTATCACCCCCAGCTCCTACGAGCAGTACTTC.

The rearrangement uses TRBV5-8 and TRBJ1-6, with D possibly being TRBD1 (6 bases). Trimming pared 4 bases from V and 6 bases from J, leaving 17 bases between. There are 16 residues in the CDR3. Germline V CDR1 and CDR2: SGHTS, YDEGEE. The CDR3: CASSARTALLNSPLHF. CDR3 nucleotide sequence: TGTGCCAGCAGCGCGAGGACAGCTCTCCTTAATTCACCCCTCCACTTT. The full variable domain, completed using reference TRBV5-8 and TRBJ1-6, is EAGVTQSPTHLIKTRGQQATLRCSPISGHTSVYWYQQALGLGLQFLLWYDEGEERNRGNFPPRFSGRQFPNYSSELNVNALELEDSALYLCASSARTALLNSPLHFGNGTRLTVT.

The CDR3 here is CASSRGGAGGPWYNEQFF. The CDR3 nucleotides read TGTGCCAGCAGCAGAGGAGGAGCGGGAGGGCCGTGGTACAATGAGCAGTTCTTC. V gene TRBV27 combines with J gene TRBJ2-1; 10 positions match TRBD2. The CDR3 has 18 amino acids. V shed 6 bases, J shed 4 bases, and the junction held 15 bases outside the gene matches. Germline values: CDR1 MNHEY, CDR2 SMNVEV (reference sequence).

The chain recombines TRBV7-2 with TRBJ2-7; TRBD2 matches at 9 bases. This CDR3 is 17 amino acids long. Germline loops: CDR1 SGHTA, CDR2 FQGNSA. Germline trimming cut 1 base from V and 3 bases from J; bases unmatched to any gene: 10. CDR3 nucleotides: TGTGCCAGCAGCTTAGGGCCTAGCGGGGCAATAAGCTACGAGCAGTACTTC. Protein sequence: CASSLGPSGAISYEQYF.

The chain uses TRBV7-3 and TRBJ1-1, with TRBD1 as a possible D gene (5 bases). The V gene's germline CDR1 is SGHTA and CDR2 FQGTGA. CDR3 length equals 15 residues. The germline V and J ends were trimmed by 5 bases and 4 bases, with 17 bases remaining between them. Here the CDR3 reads CASSPRDSLSTEAFF. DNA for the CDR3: TGTGCCAGCAGCCCCAGGGACTCCCTGAGCACTGAAGCTTTCTTT.

Written as DNA, the CDR3 is TGTGCCAGCAGCTTAAGTCGCGGGAGGGATGATGAGCAGTTCTTC. Protein product: CASSLSRGRDDEQFF. This chain connects TRBV11-3 to TRBJ2-1, with 9 bases lining up with TRBD2. The CDR3 consists of 15 residues. Unmatched junction bases numbered 7, after V lost 2 bases and J lost 8 bases. Germline CDR1 is SGHNT and CDR2 is YENEEA.

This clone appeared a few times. The CDR3 reads CASSLSRGKGANVLTF. The CDR3 coding sequence is TGTGCCAGCAGCTTAAGTAGGGGCAAGGGGGCCAACGTCCTGACTTTC. The V gene is TRBV11-1, the J gene TRBJ2-6, with D perhaps matching TRBD1 (5 bases). Germline V lookup: CDR1 SGHAT, CDR2 FQDESV (reference sequence). Trimming pared 2 bases from V and 4 bases from J, leaving 12 bases between. This CDR3 comprises 16 residues. Combining the CDR3 with reference TRBV11-1 and TRBJ2-6 gives the whole variable domain EAEVAQSPRYKITEKSQAVAFWCDPISGHATLYWYRQILGQGPELLVQFQDESVVDDSQLPKDRFSAERLKGVDSTLKIQPAELGDSAMYLCASSLSRGKGANVLTFGAGSRLTVL.